This is a list of T cell receptor beta chains from one sample in a study of response to subunit inactivated influenza vaccine. TCRdb itself ran the RT-PCR reads through MiXCR, one entry per CDR3 protein. The table has 600,000 to 850,000 distinct CDR3 sequences, approximately 15% seen once. Specimen: PBMCs from blood, collected less than 15 days before vaccination. The receptors stem from a man in his fifties or sixties who received an inactivated influenza vaccine. The CDR3 runs from the conserved cysteine through the conserved F or W. D genes are given only for firm matches. Some rows mark clone size as missing; the rest say once, few, many or name a class of expanded clone.

D | J | size | V | CDR3 | DNA
NA | TRBJ1-2 | few | TRBV19 | CASRAPGLPQGYTF | TGTGCCAGTAGGGCTCCGGGACTCCCGCAAGGCTACACCTTC
NA | TRBJ2-2 | many | TRBV10-3 | CAISVDLNTGELFF | TGTGCCATCAGTGTGGATTTGAACACCGGGGAGCTGTTTTTT
TRBD2 | TRBJ2-3 | few | TRBV7-9 | CASSLVASGIDTQYF | TGTGCCAGCAGCTTAGTGGCTAGCGGGATTGATACGCAGTATTTT
NA | TRBJ1-4 | NA | TRBV15 | CATSRDVWRNEKLFF | TGTGCCACCAGCAGAGATGTGTGGAGGAATGAAAAACTGTTTTTT
NA | TRBJ2-7 | NA | TRBV4-3 | CASSQGGGINYEQYF | TGCGCCAGCAGCCAAGGGGGAGGTATCAACTACGAGCAGTACTTC
TRBD1 | TRBJ2-7 | few | TRBV28 | CASSSLLGQHQTGNEQYF | TGTGCCAGCAGTTCCCTACTGGGACAGCACCAGACAGGAAACGAGCAGTACTTC
TRBD1 | TRBJ1-1 | many | TRBV5-1 | CASSLAGQDPEAFF | TGCGCCAGCAGCTTGGCCGGACAGGATCCTGAAGCTTTCTTT
NA | TRBJ2-7 | NA | TRBV6-2/TRBV6-3 | CASSYVGGLYEQYF | TGTGCCAGCAGTTACGTCGGGGGGCTCTACGAGCAGTACTTC
NA | TRBJ1-6 | NA | TRBV6-1 | CASCLWQDNSPLHF | TGTGCCAGCTGCTTGTGGCAGGATAATTCACCCCTCCACTTT
NA | TRBJ1-2 | few | TRBV14 | CASSRNRLSYTF | TGTGCCAGCAGCCGCAACAGGTTAAGCTACACCTTC
TRBD2 | TRBJ2-1 | NA | TRBV4-1 | CASSPEGSGRANEQFF | TGCGCCAGCAGCCCCGAGGGTAGCGGGAGGGCGAATGAGCAGTTCTTC
NA | TRBJ1-6 | few | TRBV7-8 | CASSSGLYPNSPLHF | TGTGCCAGCAGCTCGGGCCTCTACCCTAATTCACCCCTCCACTTT
TRBD1 | TRBJ1-5 | NA | TRBV20-1 | CSAREGRQGPHGRQPQHF | TGCAGTGCTAGAGAGGGGCGACAGGGGCCTCACGGTCGGCAGCCCCAGCATTTT
NA | TRBJ1-4 | few | TRBV30 | CAWSKGNEKLFF | TGTGCCTGGAGTAAGGGAAATGAAAAACTGTTTTTT
NA | TRBJ2-2 | few | TRBV24-1 | CATSGLTTATGELFF | TGTGCCACCAGTGGTCTGACTACAGCCACCGGGGAGCTGTTTTTT
NA | TRBJ1-2 | many | TRBV12-3/TRBV12-4 | CASSFAGDGYTF | TGTGCCAGCAGTTTTGCAGGGGATGGCTACACCTTC
TRBD2 | TRBJ2-1 | many | TRBV7-9 | CASSLTSGGFNEQFF | TGTGCCAGCAGCTTAACTAGCGGGGGGTTCAATGAGCAGTTCTTC
NA | TRBJ1-1 | many | TRBV5-1 | CASSLAGGGNTEAFF | TGCGCCAGCAGCTTGGCTGGCGGAGGGAACACTGAAGCTTTCTTT
NA | TRBJ2-7 | NA | TRBV20-1 | CSASQGPYEQYF | TGCAGTGCTAGTCAAGGGCCCTACGAGCAGTACTTC
TRBD2 | TRBJ2-1 | few | TRBV19 | CASSMGLAGKNEQFF | TGTGCCAGTAGTATGGGACTAGCGGGGAAAAATGAGCAGTTCTTC
TRBD2 | TRBJ2-7 | many | TRBV27 | CASSPRLAGGEQYF | TGTGCCAGCAGTCCCCGACTAGCGGGAGGCGAGCAGTACTTC
NA | TRBJ2-6 | many | TRBV27 | CASSRENVGANVLTF | TGTGCCAGCAGCAGGGAAAACGTCGGGGCCAACGTCCTGACTTTC
NA | TRBJ2-6 | NA | TRBV10-3 | CAISQGGGANVLTF | TGTGCCATCAGTCAGGGCGGTGGGGCCAACGTCCTGACTTTC
NA | TRBJ2-1 | few | TRBV12-5 | CASGLDRSSYNEQFF | TGTGCTAGTGGTTTGGACCGAAGTTCCTACAATGAGCAGTTCTTC
NA | TRBJ2-2 | few | TRBV7-8 | CASSLAGQGLAGRTGELFF | TGTGCCAGCAGCTTAGCCGGACAGGGACTAGCCGGGCGGACCGGGGAGCTGTTTTTT
TRBD2 | TRBJ2-3 | few | TRBV11-2 | CASSFNPGLAGWADTQYF | TGTGCCAGCAGCTTCAACCCGGGACTAGCGGGATGGGCAGATACGCAGTATTTT
TRBD1 | TRBJ2-5 | few | TRBV11-2 | CASSIGTDQETQYF | TGTGCCAGCAGCATTGGGACAGACCAAGAGACCCAGTACTTC
TRBD2 | TRBJ2-1 | NA | TRBV12-3/TRBV12-4 | CASSNHGGAGNEQFF | TGTGCCAGCAGTAACCACGGGGGGGCGGGGAATGAGCAGTTCTTC
NA | TRBJ1-3 | NA | TRBV15 | CATSSIRGSGNTIYF | TGTGCCACCAGCAGCATCAGGGGTTCTGGAAACACCATATATTTT
TRBD2 | TRBJ2-7 | NA | TRBV6-5 | CASSYSISGRDEQYF | TGTGCCAGCAGTTACTCGATAAGCGGGAGGGACGAGCAGTACTTC
NA | TRBJ2-2 | NA | TRBV29-1 | CSVGVGPKGTGELFF | TGCAGCGTTGGGGTCGGCCCTAAGGGGACCGGGGAGCTGTTTTTT